Each of the 21 T cell receptor beta chains below was sequenced from the same sample in a study of shared clonotypes between healthy human individuals. Only in-frame clones appear in the TCRdb table, and some are missing; sequencing was by immunoSEQ multiplex PCR. The sample shows fewer than 1.6 million clones, approximately 98.5% of them seen only once. Sample: naive CD4+ T cells sorted from blood. Subset indicated: CD45RA+ positively selected. These receptors were collected from a young man in good health.

The chain has TRBV9 and TRBJ2-2; D might be TRBD2 (6 bases). The germline V gene has CDR1 SGDLS and CDR2 YYNGEE. Trimming took 0 bases from V and 3 from J, leaving 12 bases between them. The CDR3 totals 16 residues. CDR3 coding DNA: TGTGCCAGCAGCGTAGGGGACCGGGACTACACCGGGGAGCTGTTTTTT. Protein product: CASSVGDRDYTGELFF. The variable domain in full, with the rest retrieved from reference TRBV9 and TRBJ2-2, is DSGVTQTPKHLITATGQRVTLRCSPRSGDLSVYWYQQSLDQGLQFLIQYYNGEERAKGNILERFSAQQFPDLHSELNLSSLELGDSALYFCASSVGDRDYTGELFFGEGSRLTVL.

The V and J genes are TRBV5-1 and TRBJ2-1, with D possibly matching TRBD2 (6 bases). The CDR3 has 14 residues. The germline CDR1 and CDR2 sequences are SGHRS and YFSETQ. The V gene lost 6 bases and the J gene lost 8 bases, with 18 bases spanning the gap. CDR3 bases: TGCGCCAGCAAGACGGCTAGCGAAAGGGATGAGCAGTTCTTC. This codes for CASKTASERDEQFF.

V is TRBV7-9 and J is TRBJ2-3, with D possibly TRBD1 on 6 matching bases. CDR1 SEHNR and CDR2 FQNEAQ come from the germline V gene (reference sequence). Trimming stripped 10 bases from V and 1 base from J, with 18 bases between. The CDR3 runs 15 residues. CDR3 bases: TGTGCCACCTCAATTGCAGGGGCCGGCACAGATACGCAGTATTTT. It specifies CATSIAGAGTDTQYF.

The chain has TRBV7-2 and TRBJ2-7; 9 bases fit TRBD1. Germline CDR1 SGHTA, CDR2 FQGNSA. This CDR3 comprises 16 residues. The junction had 14 bases not matched to a gene; V was cut back by 4 bases and J by 7 bases. CDR3 sequence reads: CASSYDTGGVGREQYF. CDR3 nucleotide sequence: TGTGCCAGCAGCTACGACACAGGGGGCGTAGGGCGAGAGCAGTACTTC.

The J gene is TRBJ2-3, the V gene TRBV18; the D gene is possibly TRBD2 (6 bases). Deletions cut 3 bases from V and 5 bases from J, with 21 bases between. Germline lookup yields CDR1 KGHSH and CDR2 LQKENI. The CDR3 is 17 residues long. CDR3 sequence reads: CASSPLEGAVGGDTQYF. For the CDR3, the DNA is TGTGCCAGCTCACCCCTCGAGGGAGCCGTCGGGGGAGATACGCAGTATTTT.

The chain uses TRBV7-2 and TRBJ2-7; 10 nucleotides match TRBD2. With 5 bases clipped from V and 7 bases from J, the junction kept 14 bases outside the gene matches. The CDR3 totals 16 residues. Germline CDR1 is SGHTA and CDR2 is FQGNSA. CDR3 DNA: TGTGCCAGCAGCCTTAGAGGTCCTAGCGGGAGTCATGAGCAGTACTTC. Translated: CASSLRGPSGSHEQYF.

This clone was seen just once. The V gene is TRBV7-9, the J gene TRBJ2-1, with D perhaps matching TRBD2 (5 bases). The CDR3 is 15 amino acids. Germline CDR1 is SEHNR and CDR2 is FQNEAQ (reference sequence). V lost 1 base and J lost 8, with 15 bases in between. DNA of the CDR3: TGTGCCAGCAGCTTAGGATACGAGGGCTGGGATGAGCAGTTCTTC. It specifies CASSLGYEGWDEQFF. The variable domain in full, with the rest retrieved from reference TRBV7-9 and TRBJ2-1, is DTGVSQNPRHKITKRGQNVTFRCDPISEHNRLYWYRQTLGQGPEFLTYFQNEAQLEKSRLLSDRFSAERPKGSFSTLEIQRTEQGDSAMYLCASSLGYEGWDEQFFGPGTRLTVL.

The chain joins TRBV2 to TRBJ2-1; 7 bases are a match to TRBD2. The CDR3 totals 14 residues. CDR1 and CDR2 (germline): SNHLY, FYNNEI. The V gene end was trimmed by 4 bases and the J gene end by 10 bases; junction bases not matched to a gene: 10. The CDR3: CASSGPAGRREQFF. CDR3 sequence (DNA): TGTGCCAGCAGTGGCCCAGCGGGAAGGCGGGAGCAGTTCTTC.

V is TRBV7-9 and J is TRBJ1-1; 7 bases agree with TRBD1. Germline V gene lookup returns CDR1 SEHNR and CDR2 FQNEAQ (reference sequence). This CDR3 has 14 amino acids. The V gene end was trimmed by 4 bases and the J gene end by 10 bases; junction bases not matched to a gene: 12. CDR3 nucleotides: TGTGCCAGCAGCTCCCAGACAGGGATTGGGGGAGCTTTCTTT. Translating it yields CASSSQTGIGGAFF.

The rearrangement joins TRBV5-6 to TRBJ2-3; weak D call: TRBD1 (6 bases). The germline CDR1 and CDR2 sequences are SGHDT and YYEEEE. The V end lost 3 bases, the J end lost 2 bases, and 16 bases lay between the germline ends. This CDR3 spans 16 amino acids. DNA of the CDR3: TGTGCCAGCAGCTCAACCAGGGGAACTTACACAGATACGCAGTATTTT. It encodes CASSSTRGTYTDTQYF.

The rearrangement links TRBV5-6 to TRBJ1-5; tentative D call: TRBD1 (5 bases). CDR1 and CDR2 from the germline V gene are SGHDT and YYEEEE. V was shortened by 0 bases and J by 7 bases, with 14 bases between the two germline ends. The CDR3 length is 15 residues. CDR3 nucleotides: TGTGCCAGCAGCTTGGGTGATGGGGCGAGGCAGCCCCAGCATTTT. Residues: CASSLGDGARQPQHF.

The chain uses TRBV9 and TRBJ1-4; D perhaps matches TRBD1 (5 bases). Trimming left V 6 bases short and J 3 bases short, with 15 bases between. The CDR3 runs 15 residues. Germline V gene data show CDR1 as SGDLS and CDR2 as YYNGEE. The CDR3 DNA reads as TGTGCCAGCACCAGATCCGGGACCCCTAATGAAAAACTGTTTTTT. Protein sequence: CASTRSGTPNEKLFF.

With respect to this clone: The same CDR3 can be traced to other DNA sequences in this sample. This chain connects TRBV9 to TRBJ2-2, with 7 bases matching TRBD2. Per germline, CDR1 SGDLS and CDR2 YYNGEE. This CDR3 spans 16 amino acids. With V trimmed by 0 bases and J by 2 bases, 4 bases remained unmatched. CDR3 sequence reads: CASSVGLAVNTGELFF. Here the CDR3 DNA reads TGTGCCAGCAGCGTAGGTCTAGCGGTAAACACCGGGGAGCTGTTTTTT.

This chain uses TRBV5-6 with TRBJ2-4; weak D call: TRBD2 (5 bases). Germline lookup yields CDR1 SGHDT and CDR2 YYEEEE. CDR3 length: 13 residues. V was cut by 9 bases and J by 4 bases, with 14 bases left in between. For the CDR3, the DNA is TGTGCCACCTTGGGGAGAGGGAAAAACATTCAGTACTTC. It yields the protein CATLGRGKNIQYF.

The CDR3 nucleotides are TGTGCCAGCAGCTTCGGGGGACAGGCAGATACGCAGTATTTT. This sequence encodes CASSFGGQADTQYF. The chain uses TRBV7-3 and TRBJ2-3, with 8 bases matching TRBD1. CDR3 length equals 14 residues. CDR1 and CDR2 (germline): SGHTA, FQGTGA. J lost 4 bases, V lost 3 bases, and 3 bases had no gene match.

The CDR3 nucleotides are TGTGCCAGCAGTGACTTGGCCTATCAGCCCCAGCATTTT. Encoded protein: CASSDLAYQPQHF. The chain joins TRBV2 to TRBJ1-5; D is undetermined. Trimming shortened V by 3 bases and J by 5 bases, and 8 bases separated the two germline ends. Germline loops: CDR1 SNHLY, CDR2 FYNNEI. The CDR3 is 13 residues long.

The chain employs TRBV2 and TRBJ2-7; 12 bases agree with TRBD2. Germline CDR1 and CDR2: SNHLY and FYNNEI. Unmatched junction bases numbered 4, after V lost 5 bases and J lost 2 bases. The CDR3 loop spans 15 amino acids. This chain's CDR3 is CASSWTSGTTYEQYF. The CDR3 nucleotides are TGTGCCAGCAGTTGGACTAGCGGGACAACCTACGAGCAGTACTTC. Full variable domain (rest looked up from reference TRBV2 and TRBJ2-7): EPEVTQTPSHQVTQMGQEVILRCVPISNHLYFYWYRQILGQKVEFLVSFYNNEISEKSEIFDDQFSVERPDGSNFTLKIRSTKLEDSAMYFCASSWTSGTTYEQYFGPGTRLTVT.

The genes are TRBV7-6 and TRBJ2-7, with 8 bases fitting TRBD1. V shed 3 bases and J 0 bases; nucleotides not matched to a gene: 4. The germline gives CDR1 SGHVS, CDR2 FNYEAQ. The CDR3 length is 15 residues. CDR3 in amino acids: CASSLSGQDSYEQYF. The CDR3 DNA reads TGTGCCAGCAGCTTGTCGGGACAGGACTCCTACGAGCAGTACTTC.

As to this clone: The junction shows a germline mismatch at one end, possibly a read error. V and J are TRBV11-2 and TRBJ1-4; maybe TRBD1 (5 bases). From germline, CDR1 is SGHAT and CDR2 FQNNGV. This CDR3 is built from 15 residues. DNA for the CDR3: TGTGCCAGCAGATTAGACCAGGGAACTAATGAAAAACTGTTTTTT. Translation gives CASRLDQGTNEKLFF.

The chain uses TRBV5-4 and TRBJ2-7, with 13 bases fitting TRBD2. V was pared by 4 bases and J by 0 bases, with 4 bases of the junction left unmatched. This CDR3 is built from 16 residues. Germline V gene data show CDR1 as SGHNT and CDR2 as YYREEE (reference sequence). This CDR3 is CASSPGLAGTSYEQYF. CDR3 nucleotide sequence: TGTGCCAGCAGCCCGGGACTAGCGGGGACCTCCTACGAGCAGTACTTC.

The rearrangement uses TRBV15 and TRBJ2-2; TRBD2 matches at 12 bases. J was trimmed by 6 bases and V by 0 bases; bases with no gene match: 5. This CDR3 is built from 17 residues. Germline V gene lookup returns CDR1 LNHNV and CDR2 YYDKDF (reference sequence). The DNA for the CDR3 is TGTGCCACCAGCAGAGACCGACTAGCGGGAGTGCCCGGGGAGCTGTTTTTT. Protein: CATSRDRLAGVPGELFF.